This entry features one TCR beta chain sequence. The antigen is undetermined. This sample was included in a study of vaccination and CD4 T cells after COVID-19. Across the study: No peptide, an HIV-1 Nef pool, or a CEFX pool was what each control culture received.

Time point given: late sampling 161 to 241 days after vaccination in a few convalescent patients. The treatment denotes: approximately nine-day PBMC culture with coronavirus spike peptide pools or control peptides (ViraFEST assay). T cells were expanded with peptide pools, and expanded clonotypes were identified by TCR sequencing. Germline V gives CDR1 MNHNS, CDR2 SASEGT. V was clipped by 6 bases and J by 6 bases, with 18 bases between them. CDR3 length: 14 residues. Sequencing of cultured CD4+ T cell DNA used the Oncomine TCR Beta short-read assay. From the PCR reads, TCRdb called clonotypes with MiXCR, one entry per CDR3 protein. The table lists about 17,000 distinct CDR3 sequences, roughly half of them singletons.

The sequence came from a human donor who had recovered from COVID-19. The starting material was CD4+ T cells from blood, cultured in vitro, obtained about 7 months after SARS-CoV-2 vaccination. The chain links TRBV6-1 to TRBJ2-7; tentative D call: TRBD2 (5 bases). The CDR3: CASSRTLYGAEQYF. DNA of the CDR3: TGTGCCAGCAGCCGGACTCTCTACGGCGCCGAGCAGTACTTC.